This T cell receptor (beta chain) was identified in a study of radiotherapy plus CTLA-4 blockade in lung cancer (dated by TCRdb to the late 2010s). About the investigation overall: Objective responses were observed in about a sixth of enrolled patients, and disease control was achieved in approximately 32%. What the study reported, not specific to this receptor: After treatment with radiotherapy and ipilimumab, TCR clones that came from tumors expanded in the peripheral blood. Increased serum interferon-beta after radiation, together with early dynamic changes in blood T cell clones, were reported to be the strongest predictors of response.

The germline V and J ends show losses of 4 bases and 6 bases respectively, and no gene match explains 8 bases of the junction. The germline V gene specifies SGHTS as CDR1 and YDEGEE as CDR2. The CDR3 numbers 15 residues from cysteine through phenylalanine. The only DNA kept is the CDR3, 45 bases in frame from the first base. Libraries were built with the immunoSEQ multiplex PCR assay. TCRdb took over this immuneACCESS table, retaining in-frame rearrangements with V and J assigned. Such tables are incomplete; in checked studies, under half of the missing clones stem from an unresolved V gene, and the remainder is unexplained. This sample lists some 73,000 clones; roughly 74% were detected once. The ten largest clones represent approximately 10% of the sample. The study evaluated CTLA-4 blockade (ipilimumab) given together with focal radiation therapy in patients who had chemo-refractory metastatic non-small-cell lung cancer.

Of note for this clone: Its antigen is currently not known. No much larger clonotype is one base removed from it; base qualities were not supplied.

Sequenced material: peripheral blood, taken from a patient treated with radiotherapy plus ipilimumab. This TCR came from a human donor with non-small cell lung cancer whose response to radiotherapy plus ipilimumab could not be evaluated. The chain uses TRBV5-8 and TRBJ1-4; TRBD1 lines up with 8 middle nucleotides. For the CDR3, the sequence is CASSRSGTGDEKLFF. In nucleotide form, the sequence is TGTGCCAGCAGCCGTTCCGGGACAGGCGATGAAAAACTGTTTTTT.